One sample yielded the 11 T cell receptor beta chains listed below, sequenced in a study of blood T cell repertoires in COVID-19. TCRdb's table, derived via immunoSEQ multiplex PCR, lists solely in-frame clones and lacks some. Of roughly 180,000 clones listed, approximately 85% are singletons. What was sequenced was peripheral blood. All receptors come from an elderly man with COVID-19, enrolled during active disease.

A note on this clone: At one boundary the junction diverges from the germline segment, which might be a read error. The chain employs TRBV7-3 and TRBJ1-5; D gene ambiguous. CDR3 size: 13 residues. The germline V gene encodes CDR1 SGHTA and CDR2 FQGTGA. The CDR3 spells CTSSLTLEGPQHF. CDR3 coding DNA: TGTACCAGCAGCTTAACTCTGGAGGGGCCCCAGCATTTT.

This clone was observed a single time. The genes are TRBV11-3 and TRBJ1-1, with 7 nucleotides matching TRBD1. CDR1 and CDR2 from the germline V gene are SGHNT and YENEEA. J gave up 7 bases and V 2 bases, and 1 base lay outside the gene matches. CDR3 length equals 12 residues. The DNA for the CDR3 is TGTGCCAGCAGCTTACAGGGGGATGAAGCTTTCTTT. The encoded protein is CASSLQGDEAFF.

This rearrangement joins TRBV5-4 to TRBJ1-4; D gene uncertain. The length of the CDR3 is 13 residues. Trimming shortened V by 0 bases and J by 8 bases, and 8 bases separated the two germline ends. Germline V gene lookup returns CDR1 SGHNT and CDR2 YYREEE (reference sequence). The CDR3, as DNA: TGTGCCAGCAGCTTGGACCCGGGGGAAAAACTGTTTTTT. Its translation is CASSLDPGEKLFF.

V gene TRBV14 combines with J gene TRBJ2-3, with 9 bases identical to TRBD1. CDR3 length equals 17 residues. The junction had 6 bases not matched to a gene; V was cut back by 1 base and J by 1 base. Per germline, CDR1 SGHDN and CDR2 FVKESK. The CDR3 loop is CASSQAGTGWGTDTQYF. CDR3 nucleotide sequence: TGTGCCAGCAGCCAAGCCGGGACAGGGTGGGGCACAGATACGCAGTATTTT.

This chain connects TRBV20-1 to TRBJ1-6; 7 bases fit TRBD1. V lost 3 bases to trimming and J lost 7 bases; unmatched junction nucleotides: 6. Germline assignment: CDR1 DFQATT and CDR2 SNEGSKA (reference sequence). The CDR3 totals 14 residues. CDR3 protein: CSASNGQANSPLHF. In nucleotides, the CDR3 is TGCAGTGCTAGTAACGGACAGGCGAATTCACCCCTCCACTTT.

This chain uses TRBV9 with TRBJ1-2; 9 bases fit TRBD1. V dropped 4 bases and J dropped 2; count of bases not matched to a gene: 6. The CDR3 contains 15 residues. Germline lookup yields CDR1 SGDLS and CDR2 YYNGEE. CDR3 nucleotide sequence: TGTGCCAGCAGCCCTTGGGACAGGGTGAACTATGGCTACACCTTC. Translation: CASSPWDRVNYGYTF. Drawing the rest from reference TRBV9 and TRBJ1-2, the complete variable domain is DSGVTQTPKHLITATGQRVTLRCSPRSGDLSVYWYQQSLDQGLQFLIQYYNGEERAKGNILERFSAQQFPDLHSELNLSSLELGDSALYFCASSPWDRVNYGYTFGSGTRLTVV.

J is TRBJ1-1 and V is TRBV10-1, with D tentatively TRBD1 (6 bases). Germline assignment: CDR1 WNHNN and CDR2 SYGVQD (reference sequence). V gave up 0 bases and J gave up 11 bases, with 16 bases separating them. The CDR3 is 14 residues long. CDR3 residues: CASSESTRGRSAFF. The DNA for the CDR3 is TGCGCCAGCAGTGAGTCGACGCGGGGGCGCTCGGCTTTCTTT.

V usage is TRBV19 and J usage is TRBJ2-2; TRBD1 aligns across 10 bases. This CDR3 spans 17 amino acids. The V gene end was trimmed by 5 bases and the J gene end by 3 bases; junction bases not matched to a gene: 9. Germline assignment: CDR1 LNHDA and CDR2 SQIVND (reference sequence). The chain's CDR3 is CASSFPSGQGDTGELFF. In DNA, the CDR3 is TGTGCCAGTAGTTTTCCCTCCGGACAGGGGGACACCGGGGAGCTGTTTTTT. The variable domain in full, with the rest retrieved from reference TRBV19 and TRBJ2-2, is DGGITQSPKYLFRKEGQNVTLSCEQNLNHDAMYWYRQDPGQGLRLIYYSQIVNDFQKGDIAEGYSVSREKKESFPLTVTSAQKNPTAFYLCASSFPSGQGDTGELFFGEGSRLTVL.

This chain links TRBV2 with TRBJ2-2, with 8 nucleotides matching TRBD1. This CDR3 comprises 13 residues. Looked up from germline, CDR1 is SNHLY and CDR2 is FYNNEI. The ends lost 7 bases at V and 5 bases at J; junction bases unmatched: 3. CDR3 coding DNA: TGTGCCAGCAAGGACAGGGATACCGGGGAGCTGTTTTTT. It yields the protein CASKDRDTGELFF.

This chain connects TRBV5-1 to TRBJ1-2, with D possibly TRBD1 on 5 matching bases. The germline V gene encodes CDR1 SGHRS and CDR2 YFSETQ. Between the trimmed V and J ends, which lost 2 bases and 3 bases, there was a span of 11 bases. This CDR3 is built from 14 residues. The CDR3 nucleotides read TGCGCCAGCAGCTTTGGGGGGACGGACTATGGCTACACCTTC. Amino acid sequence: CASSFGGTDYGYTF.

This clone was observed a handful of times. J is TRBJ1-4 and V is TRBV15; D is uncertain. Trimming shortened V by 3 bases and J by 3 bases, and 8 bases separated the two germline ends. Per the germline V gene, CDR1 is LNHNV and CDR2 is YYDKDF (reference sequence). CDR3 length equals 14 residues. This chain's CDR3 is CATSRRSSNEKLFF. The CDR3 region has the DNA TGTGCCACCAGCAGGCGTTCGTCTAATGAAAAACTGTTTTTT.